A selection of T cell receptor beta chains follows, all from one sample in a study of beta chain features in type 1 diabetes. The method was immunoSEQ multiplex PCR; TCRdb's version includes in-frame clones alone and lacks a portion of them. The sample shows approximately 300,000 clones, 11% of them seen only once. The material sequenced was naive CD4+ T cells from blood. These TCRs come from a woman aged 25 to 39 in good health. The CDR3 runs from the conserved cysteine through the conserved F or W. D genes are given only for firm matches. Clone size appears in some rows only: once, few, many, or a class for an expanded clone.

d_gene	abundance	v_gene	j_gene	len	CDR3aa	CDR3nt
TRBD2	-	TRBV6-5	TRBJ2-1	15	CASSYRTSGSDEQFF	TGTGCCAGCAGTTACCGGACTAGCGGGAGCGATGAGCAGTTCTTC
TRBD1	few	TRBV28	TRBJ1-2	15	CASSSAGGSDYGYTF	TGTGCCAGCAGTTCCGCAGGGGGCTCTGACTATGGCTACACCTTC
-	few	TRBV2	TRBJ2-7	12	CASSGSGEQQYF	TGTGCCAGCAGTGGGTCAGGGGAACAGCAGTACTTC
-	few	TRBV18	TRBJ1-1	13	CASTRGLGTEAFF	TGTGCCAGCACGCGTGGGCTGGGCACTGAAGCTTTCTTT
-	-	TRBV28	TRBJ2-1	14	CASNVAPIHNEQFF	TGTGCCAGCAACGTAGCGCCGATACACAATGAGCAGTTCTTC
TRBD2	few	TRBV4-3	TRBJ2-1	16	CASSQAVGSGTNEQFF	TGCGCCAGCAGCCAAGCGGTCGGTAGCGGGACTAATGAGCAGTTCTTC
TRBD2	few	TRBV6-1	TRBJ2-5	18	CASSERGLAGLHQETQYF	TGTGCCAGCAGTGAGAGGGGACTAGCGGGTCTTCATCAAGAGACCCAGTACTTC
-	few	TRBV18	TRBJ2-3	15	CASSPSRGSGDTQYF	TGTGCCAGCTCACCATCTCGAGGGAGTGGGGATACGCAGTATTTT
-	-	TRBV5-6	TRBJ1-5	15	CASSLTRGSNQPQHF	TGTGCCAGCAGTTTAACAAGGGGTAGCAATCAGCCCCAGCATTTT
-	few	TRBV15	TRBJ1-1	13	CATSKGQLLGAFF	TGTGCCACCAGCAAAGGACAGTTACTCGGAGCTTTCTTT
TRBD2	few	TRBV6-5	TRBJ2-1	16	CASSYPKGTSVNEQFF	TGTGCCAGCAGTTACCCAAAAGGGACTAGCGTCAATGAGCAGTTCTTC
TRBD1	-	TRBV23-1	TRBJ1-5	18	CASSQRQGALGINQPQHF	TGCGCCAGCAGTCAACGTCAGGGGGCGTTGGGGATAAATCAGCCCCAGCATTTT
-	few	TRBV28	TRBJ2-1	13	CASSLVAANEQFF	TGTGCCAGCAGTTTGGTAGCGGCTAATGAGCAGTTCTTC
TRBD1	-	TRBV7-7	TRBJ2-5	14	CASSVQGALETQYF	TGTGCTAGCAGCGTTCAGGGGGCCTTAGAGACCCAGTACTTC
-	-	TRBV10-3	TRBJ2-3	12	CAIAGSTDTQYF	TGTGCCATCGCGGGGAGCACAGATACGCAGTATTTT
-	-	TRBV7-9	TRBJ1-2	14	CASSLDALGNGYTF	TGTGCCAGCAGCTTAGATGCTTTGGGCAATGGCTACACCTTC
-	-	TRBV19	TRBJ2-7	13	CASSITPSYEQYF	TGTGCCAGTAGTATAACACCCTCCTACGAGCAGTACTTC
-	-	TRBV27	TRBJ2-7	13	CASSTVHSYEQYF	TGTGCCAGCAGTACGGTCCACTCCTACGAGCAGTACTTC
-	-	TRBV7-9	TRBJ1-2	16	CASSPPPFTPNYGYTF	TGTGCCAGCAGCCCTCCCCCCTTTACACCTAACTATGGCTACACCTTC
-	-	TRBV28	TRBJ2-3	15	CASSAAGTSTDTQYF	TGTGCCAGCAGTGCCGCCGGGACAAGCACAGATACGCAGTATTTT
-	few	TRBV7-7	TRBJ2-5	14	CASSLGGLKETQYF	TGTGCTAGCAGCTTAGGTGGCCTTAAAGAGACCCAGTACTTC
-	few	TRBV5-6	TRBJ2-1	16	CASSSQPGVPYNEQFF	TGTGCCAGCAGTTCCCAACCAGGGGTGCCTTACAATGAGCAGTTCTTC
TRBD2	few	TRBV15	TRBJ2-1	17	CATSRAPLAAPGNEQFF	TGTGCCACCAGCAGAGCCCCGCTAGCGGCCCCGGGGAATGAGCAGTTCTTC
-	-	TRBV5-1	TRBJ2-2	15	CASSRDPGSTGELFF	TGCGCCAGCAGCCGTGACCCCGGGTCCACCGGGGAGCTGTTTTTT
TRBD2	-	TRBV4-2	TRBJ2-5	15	CASSFSGRDQETQYF	TGTGCCAGCAGTTTTAGCGGGAGAGACCAAGAGACCCAGTACTTC
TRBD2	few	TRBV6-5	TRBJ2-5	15	CASSHGLAGAETQYF	TGTGCCAGCAGCCACGGCCTAGCGGGAGCCGAGACCCAGTACTTC
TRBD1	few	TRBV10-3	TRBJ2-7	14	CAASPGQGGLEQYF	TGTGCCGCCAGCCCGGGACAGGGAGGACTCGAGCAGTACTTC
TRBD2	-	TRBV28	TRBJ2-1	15	CASTRGGLAIDEQFF	TGTGCCAGCACCCGGGGGGGGCTAGCGATCGATGAGCAGTTCTTC
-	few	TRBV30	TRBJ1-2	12	CAWSVHSYGYTF	TGTGCCTGGAGTGTTCACAGTTATGGCTACACCTTC
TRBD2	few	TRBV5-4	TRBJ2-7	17	CASSLPPRGLATYEQYF	TGTGCCAGCAGCTTGCCACCTAGGGGACTAGCGACCTACGAGCAGTACTTC
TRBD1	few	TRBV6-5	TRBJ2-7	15	CASSYRDRGIWEQYF	TGTGCCAGCAGTTACCGGGACAGGGGTATCTGGGAGCAGTACTTC
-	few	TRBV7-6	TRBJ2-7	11	CASSLSDKQYF	TGTGCCAGCAGCTTATCGGACAAGCAGTACTTC
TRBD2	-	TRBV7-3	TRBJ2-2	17	CASSQRSTSGGTGELFF	TGTGCCAGCAGTCAACGAAGCACTAGCGGGGGCACCGGGGAGCTGTTTTTT